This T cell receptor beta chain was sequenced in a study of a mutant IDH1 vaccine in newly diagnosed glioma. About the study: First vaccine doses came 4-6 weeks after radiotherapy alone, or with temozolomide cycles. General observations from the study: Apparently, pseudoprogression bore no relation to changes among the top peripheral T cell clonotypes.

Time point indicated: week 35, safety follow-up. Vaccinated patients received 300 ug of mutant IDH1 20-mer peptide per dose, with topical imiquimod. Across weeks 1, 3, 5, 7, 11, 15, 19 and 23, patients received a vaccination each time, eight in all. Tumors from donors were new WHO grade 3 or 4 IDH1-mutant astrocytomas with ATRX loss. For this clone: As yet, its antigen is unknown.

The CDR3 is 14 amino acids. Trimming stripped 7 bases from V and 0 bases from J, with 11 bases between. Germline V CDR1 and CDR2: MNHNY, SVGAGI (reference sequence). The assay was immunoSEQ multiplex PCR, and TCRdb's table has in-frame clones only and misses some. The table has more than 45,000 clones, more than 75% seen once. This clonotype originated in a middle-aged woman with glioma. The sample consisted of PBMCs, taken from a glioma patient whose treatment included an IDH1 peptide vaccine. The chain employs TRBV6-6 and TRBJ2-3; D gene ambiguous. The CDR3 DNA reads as TGTGCCAGCACGAGCAGTACTAGCACAGATACGCAGTATTTT. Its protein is CASTSSTSTDTQYF.